This entry is about one TCR beta chain. This sample was included in a study of technical replicates of blood from a handful of donors. This CDR3 has 15 amino acids. V was pared by 6 bases and J by 3 bases, with 9 bases of the junction left unmatched. Germline loops: CDR1 MNHNS, CDR2 SASEGT. Generated by immunoSEQ multiplex PCR, the TCRdb table keeps only in-frame clones and is missing some. The sample consists of more than 90,000 clones, nearly 97% of them appearing once. Sequencing was performed on T cells isolated from PBMCs. This chain links TRBV6-1 with TRBJ2-7; 9 bases align to TRBD1. The clonotype originates from a human donor in good health. The CDR3 DNA sequence: TGTGCCAGCAGGTGGGGGACAGGGTCCTTCTACGAGCAGTACTTC. Its translation: CASRWGTGSFYEQYF.